The T cell receptor beta chain described here comes from a study of T-cell reconstitution after alpha-beta-depleted transplantation in children. Per germline, CDR1 DFQATT and CDR2 SNEGSKA (reference sequence). The V gene end was trimmed by 0 bases and the J gene end by 6 bases; junction bases not matched to a gene: 7. The length of the CDR3 is 15 residues. TCRbeta library preparation incorporated unique molecular identifiers. Via MiXCR, TCRdb re-called the PCR reads, giving one row per CDR3 protein. This sample carries about 400,000 distinct CDR3 sequences, 20% of them seen once, and the ten largest clones take around 3.9%. This clonotype was detected ten times or more.

V and J are TRBV20-1 and TRBJ2-2; TRBD2 aligns across 7 bases. The sequencing here drew on PBMCs from the stem cell graft donor, taken from the stem cell graft. This sequence originates from a human donor who donated a stem cell graft to a child with acute myeloid leukemia. The CDR3 DNA sequence: TGCAGTGCTAGAGAGGGCGGGAGCGTCTCCGGGGAGCTGTTTTTT. Translation: CSAREGGSVSGELFF.